This record concerns one T cell receptor (beta chain) sequence. The data originate from a study of T cells in Graves' hyperthyroidism and ophthalmopathy. The authors deemed Graves' hyperthyroidism stable absent ophthalmopathy progression within 18 months. Patients having uncontrolled infection, another autoimmune disease, pregnancy or lactation were not included. Diagnosis rested on symptoms, serum thyroxine and TRAb, thyroid ultrasound, and orbital computed tomography. PBMCs came from 9 to 10 ml fresh peripheral blood. The TCR beta CDR3 regions underwent amplification using RNA transcripts as the source. The HTBI set primed first-round TCR CDR3 RT-PCR. TCRdb used MiXCR to reprocess the multiplex PCR reads, holding one entry per CDR3 protein. Altogether about 840,000 distinct CDR3 sequences are present, 35% to 45% being singletons, with the ten largest covering approximately 8.7%. The trim removed 3 bases at V and 0 bases at J, leaving 13 bases unmatched. CDR1 SGHTA and CDR2 FQGNSA come from the germline V gene. This CDR3 comprises 19 residues.

This clonotype was sampled from a man younger than 30 with Graves' hyperthyroidism. J is TRBJ1-4 and V is TRBV7-2; 7 nucleotides align to TRBD1. Sequencing was done on a sample of blood. The DNA of the CDR3 is TGTGCCAGCAGCTTGAGGCGGGACAGCAGGGTTGCAACTAATGAAAAACTGTTTTTT. It translates to CASSLRRDSRVATNEKLFF.